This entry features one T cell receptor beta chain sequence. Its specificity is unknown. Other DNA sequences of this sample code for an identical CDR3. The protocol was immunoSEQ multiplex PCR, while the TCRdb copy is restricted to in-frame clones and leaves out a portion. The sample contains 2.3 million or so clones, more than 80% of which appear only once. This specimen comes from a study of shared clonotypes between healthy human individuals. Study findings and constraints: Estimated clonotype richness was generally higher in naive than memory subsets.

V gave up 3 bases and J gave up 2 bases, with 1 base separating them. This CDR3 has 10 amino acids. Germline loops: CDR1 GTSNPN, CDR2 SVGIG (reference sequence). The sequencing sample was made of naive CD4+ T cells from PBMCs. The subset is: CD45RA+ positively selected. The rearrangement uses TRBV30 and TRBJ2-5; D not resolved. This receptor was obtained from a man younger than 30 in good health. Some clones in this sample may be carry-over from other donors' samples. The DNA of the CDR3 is TGTGCCTGGAGGCAAGAGACCCAGTACTTC. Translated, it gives CAWRQETQYF.